The rows below give T cell receptor beta chains drawn from one sample of a study of tumor-infiltrating lymphocytes in primary liver carcinoma. TCRdb reanalysed the multiplex PCR reads using MiXCR and keeps one entry per CDR3 protein. Among about 64,000 distinct CDR3 sequences listed, around 69% were seen once. Source material: liver tumor tissue from sampling region 4. All receptors come from a man in his forties with primary liver carcinoma and hepatitis B virus infection. CDR3s include the opening cysteine and the closing phenylalanine or tryptophan. D genes are given only for firm matches. Expanded clones are given a class, and other clones once, few, many or no size at all.

clone size	D gene	V gene	J gene	CDR3 protein	CDR3 DNA
-	-	TRBV6-5	TRBJ1-1	CASSYSRTWSTEAFF	TGTGCCAGCAGTTACTCTCGGACATGGTCGACTGAAGCTTTCTTT
many	TRBD2	TRBV7-2	TRBJ2-2	CASSQAGVLPGELFF	TGTGCCAGCAGCCAGGCGGGAGTGCTCCCCGGGGAGCTGTTTTTT
-	TRBD2	TRBV25-1	TRBJ2-1	CASTAGGTYNEQFF	TGTGCCAGTACAGCGGGAGGCACCTACAATGAGCAGTTCTTC
-	-	TRBV29-1	TRBJ2-5	CSVNGPSSQETQYF	TGCAGCGTTAACGGACCTAGCTCCCAAGAGACCCAGTACTTC
-	-	TRBV25-1	TRBJ1-6	CASSELEGTNSPLQF	TGTGCCAGCAGTGAATTAGAGGGCACAAATTCACCCCTCCAGTTT
-	-	TRBV11-2	TRBJ2-2	CASSFAGSNTWELFF	TGTGCTAGCAGCTTTGCGGGATCGAACACCTGGGAGTTGTTTTTT
many	TRBD1	TRBV28	TRBJ2-5	CASRSLGQGSGETQYF	TGTGCCAGCAGGAGCCTGGGACAGGGGAGCGGAGAGACCCAGTACTTC
-	-	TRBV11-2	TRBJ2-1	CASSLAGTLNEQFF	TGTGCCAGCAGCTTAGCCGGGACTCTCAATGAGCAGTTCTTC
-	TRBD2	TRBV7-2	TRBJ2-7	CVSSVYSGGTSEQYF	TGTGTCAGCAGCGTTTATAGCGGGGGGACAAGTGAGCAGTACTTC
once	TRBD1	TRBV11-2	TRBJ2-5	CAGSQTPGRGKQTQYF	TGTGCCGGCAGTCAAACTCCTGGCAGGGGGAAACAGACCCAGTACTTC
few	-	TRBV4-3	TRBJ2-5	CASSQNPNETQYF	TGCGCCAGCAGCCAGAATCCCAATGAGACCCAGTACTTC
-	-	TRBV12-3/TRBV12-4	TRBJ1-4	CASSSTTGNEKLFF	TGTGCCAGCAGTTCAACCACAGGGAATGAAAAACTGTTTTTT
-	TRBD2	TRBV11-1	TRBJ2-1	CASSTGGTIESPICNEQFF	TGTGCCAGCAGCACAGGCGGGACTATCGAATCTCCTATCTGTAATGAGCAGTTCTTC
-	TRBD2	TRBV10-3	TRBJ2-7	CAIIKRSGLAGGFPYKQYF	TGTGCCATCATCAAACGATCGGGACTAGCGGGAGGGTTCCCCTACAAGCAGTACTTC
-	TRBD2	TRBV29-1	TRBJ2-2	CSVGTSAANTEELFF	TGCAGCGTAGGGACTAGCGCGGCGAACACAGAGGAGCTGTTTTTT
-	-	TRBV11-2	TRBJ2-3	CASSYRTADTQYF	TGTGCCAGCAGCTACAGAACGGCAGATACGCAGTATTTT
many	TRBD1	TRBV7-9	TRBJ2-5	CASSFWTGGEETQYF	TGTGCCAGCAGCTTCTGGACAGGGGGAGAAGAGACCCAGTACTTC
-	-	TRBV6-6	TRBJ1-6	CASRPSQSVNSPLHF	TGTGCCAGCAGACCCTCGCAGAGTGTTAATTCACCCCTCCACTTT
-	-	TRBV11-1	TRBJ2-5	CASSEQAEVETQYF	TGTGCCAGTAGTGAACAGGCGGAGGTGGAGACCCAGTACTTC
-	-	TRBV4-3	TRBJ2-1	CAGSQGLGSSSYDEQFF	TGCGCCGGCAGCCAAGGTCTTGGCAGCAGCTCCTACGATGAGCAGTTCTTC
-	-	TRBV29-1	TRBJ2-3	CIVAPSTDTQYF	TGTATCGTTGCCCCTTCCACAGACACGCAGTATTTT
-	TRBD1	TRBV11-2	TRBJ2-7	CDSSRTGDSYEQYF	TGTGATAGCAGCCGGACAGGGGACTCCTACGAGCAGTACTTC
-	-	TRBV11-2	TRBJ2-2	CASIITATWTVGTGEPFF	TGTGCCAGCATCATCACCGCTACATGGACGGTGGGGACTGGGGAGCCGTTTTTT
-	-	TRBV12-3/TRBV12-4	TRBJ2-7	CASSFGTWKIYEQYF	TGTGCTAGCAGTTTTGGGACATGGAAGATCTACGAGCAGTACTTC
-	TRBD1	TRBV10-3	TRBJ1-1	CVIRQGFSTEAFF	TGTGTCATCAGACAGGGATTTAGCACTGAAGCTTTCTTT
once	-	TRBV5-5	TRBJ1-2	CASSLSERADYGYTF	TGTGCCAGCAGCTTGTCCGAGAGAGCCGACTATGGCTACACCTTC
few	-	TRBV28	TRBJ2-1	CASSLVGASANEQFF	TGTGCCAGCAGTTTAGTTGGGGCATCTGCGAATGAGCAGTTCTTC
-	-	TRBV11-2	TRBJ1-1	CASALTTNTEAFF	TGTGCCAGTGCCCTGACAACGAACACTGAAGCTTTCTTT
-	-	TRBV13	TRBJ1-1	CDSSLATGTEAFF	TGTGACAGCAGCTTAGCTACAGGGACTGAAGCTTTCTTT
-	-	TRBV4-1	TRBJ2-7	CTNSQVGPNSYEQYF	TGCACCAACAGTCAAGTCGGGCCCAACTCCTACGAGCAGTACTTC
-	-	TRBV11-2	TRBJ1-4	CASSLDGFVNEKLVF	TGTGCCAGCAGCTTGGACGGGTTCGTTAATGAAAAACTGGTCTTT
-	TRBD2	TRBV4-3	TRBJ2-3	CASSKDTDAGGTDTQYF	TGCGCCAGCAGCAAGGATACCGACGCGGGAGGAACAGATACGCAGTATTTT
many	-	TRBV12-3/TRBV12-4	TRBJ2-3	CASSLSARRDTQYF	TGTGCCAGCAGTTTATCGGCGCGTAGAGATACGCAGTATTTT
-	-	TRBV28	TRBJ2-7	CASSIESLKQYF	TGTGCCAGCAGCATTGAGTCTCTCAAGCAGTACTTC
few	-	TRBV11-2	TRBJ2-7	CASSPGPGAFEQYF	TGTGCCAGCAGCCCGGGACCAGGAGCCTTCGAGCAGTACTTC
-	-	TRBV6-2/TRBV6-3	TRBJ1-5	CACSYSVGRQPRHF	TGTGCCTGCAGTTACTCGGTAGGACGACAGCCCCGGCATTTT
few	-	TRBV6-1	TRBJ2-4	CASSGDPTREAKNIQYF	TGTGCCAGCAGTGGAGATCCTACAAGGGAAGCCAAAAACATTCAGTACTTC
-	-	TRBV5-1	TRBJ2-3	CASRGAGPGTQYF	TGCGCCAGCAGAGGCGCAGGACCAGGTACGCAGTATTTC
-	-	TRBV28	TRBJ1-1	CAISLPGGTEAFF	TGTGCCATCAGTTTACCGGGGGGCACTGAAGCTTTCTTT
-	-	TRBV11-2	TRBJ1-1	CASSRGRAGVFTEPVF	TGCGCCAGCAGCCGAGGTAGGGCAGGGGTCTTCACTGAACCTGTCTTT
-	TRBD2	TRBV6-2/TRBV6-3	TRBJ2-1	CAGSYQRERPWLFF	TGTGCCGGCAGTTACCAGCGGGAGCGCCCCTGGCTGTTCTTC
-	TRBD2	TRBV12-3/TRBV12-4	TRBJ2-4	CASSLGTSGRTQYF	TGTGCCAGCAGTCTCGGGACTAGCGGAAGGACTCAGTACTTC
-	-	TRBV11-1	TRBJ2-1	CASSLTSPGQSNGEQFF	TGTGCCAGCAGCTTAACCTCCCCGGGGCAGAGTAACGGTGAGCAGTTCTTC
-	TRBD2	TRBV6-2/TRBV6-3	TRBJ2-1	CTSSLSSGAYNEQFF	TGTACCAGCAGTCTCTCTAGCGGAGCCTACAATGAGCAGTTCTTC
-	-	TRBV4-2	TRBJ2-1	CASSQAHVNEQLF	TGTGCCAGCAGCCAAGCCCATGTGAATGAGCAGCTCTTC
many	-	TRBV7-3	TRBJ1-2	CASSLGGLDGYTF	TGTGCCAGCAGCTTAGGGGGGCTAGACGGCTACACCTTC
-	-	TRBV12-3/TRBV12-4	TRBJ1-1	CASSPRGTEAFF	TGTGCCAGCAGTCCCCGCGGTACTGAAGCTTTCTTT
few	TRBD2	TRBV5-4	TRBJ2-3	CASSLLQREGDTQYF	TGTGCCAGCAGCCTTCTCCAGCGGGAGGGAGATACGCAGTATTTT
-	-	TRBV10-2	TRBJ2-7	CTSSEGPTYDQYF	TGCACCAGCAGTGAAGGCCCGACCTACGATCAGTACTTC
-	-	TRBV6-1	TRBJ2-3	CASSGVVATDTQYF	TGTGCCAGCAGTGGAGTGGTTGCCACAGATACGCAGTATTTT
-	-	TRBV29-1	TRBJ1-2	CSTLSGSENGYTF	TGTAGCACGTTATCTGGGAGCGAAAATGGCTACACCTTC
-	-	TRBV11-2	TRBJ1-1	CVGSRGRAVVFTEAFF	TGTGTCGGCAGCCGAGGTAGGGCAGTGGTCTTCACTGAAGCTTTCTTT
-	-	TRBV12-3/TRBV12-4	TRBJ2-7	CPSSSGEGESYEQYF	TGTCCCAGCAGTTCAGGCGAGGGTGAGTCCTACGAGCAGTACTTC
-	TRBD2	TRBV11-2	TRBJ2-1	CASGLLKASGTSGKNEQFF	TGTGCCAGCGGCTTATTAAAGGCTTCCGGGACTAGTGGAAAGAATGAGCAGTTCTTC
many	TRBD1	TRBV5-1	TRBJ2-7	CASSSWTGLSYEQYF	TGCGCCAGCAGCTCATGGACAGGGCTGTCCTACGAGCAGTACTTC